This record concerns one T cell receptor beta chain sequence. Its antigen is not known. This record comes from a study of identical twins. Overall study findings and caveats: While abundant cord blood beta clonotypes carried fewer insertions, memory repertoires showed no such pattern.

Germline CDR1 reads ENHRY; CDR2 reads SYGVKD. J was trimmed by 5 bases and V by 3 bases; bases with no gene match: 7. The CDR3 sequence is 15 residues long. TCRdb used MiXCR to reprocess the 5' RACE reads, holding one entry per CDR3 protein. The sample contains fewer than 550,000 distinct CDR3 sequences, approximately 15% of which appear only once. The same data also went into a second study, on yellow fever vaccine responses in identical twins.

This receptor was obtained from a woman aged 18-29 years in good health. The source material was CD4+ T cells sorted from blood. V gene TRBV10-3 combines with J gene TRBJ1-1; 9 bases are a match to TRBD1. The CDR3 coding sequence is TGTGCCATCAGTGACCCGGGACAGGGAAGAACTGAAGCTTTCTTT. Its translation: CAISDPGQGRTEAFF.